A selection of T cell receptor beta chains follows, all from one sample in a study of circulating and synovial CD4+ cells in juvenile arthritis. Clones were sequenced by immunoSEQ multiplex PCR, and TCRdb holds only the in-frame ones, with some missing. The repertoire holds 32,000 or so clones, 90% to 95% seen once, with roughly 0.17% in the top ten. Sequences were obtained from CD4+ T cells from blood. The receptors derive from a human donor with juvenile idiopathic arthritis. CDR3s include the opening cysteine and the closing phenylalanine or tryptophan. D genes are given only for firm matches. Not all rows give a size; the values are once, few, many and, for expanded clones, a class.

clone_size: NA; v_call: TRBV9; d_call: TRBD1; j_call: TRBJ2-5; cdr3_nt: TGTGCCAGCAGCGTAGAGGGGGCCATGGGAGAGACCCAGTACTTC; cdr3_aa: CASSVEGAMGETQYF
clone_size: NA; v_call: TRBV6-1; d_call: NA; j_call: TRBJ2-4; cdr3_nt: TGTGCCAGCAGTGAAGTTCAAACAACTAGGATAGCCAAAAACATTCAGTACTTC; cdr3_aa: CASSEVQTTRIAKNIQYF
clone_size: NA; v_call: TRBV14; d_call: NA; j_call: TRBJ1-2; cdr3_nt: TGTGCCAGCAGCCTCCAGGGATTTGGTGGCTACACCTTC; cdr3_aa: CASSLQGFGGYTF
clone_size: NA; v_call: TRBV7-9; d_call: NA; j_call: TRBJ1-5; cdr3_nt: TGTGCCAGCAGCTTACCAAATCAGCCCCAGCATTTT; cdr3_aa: CASSLPNQPQHF
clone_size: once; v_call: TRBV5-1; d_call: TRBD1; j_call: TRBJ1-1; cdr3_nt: TGCGCCAGCAGCCTAACCGGGACAGGAGACCATATGAACACTGAAGCTTTCTTT; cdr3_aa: CASSLTGTGDHMNTEAFF
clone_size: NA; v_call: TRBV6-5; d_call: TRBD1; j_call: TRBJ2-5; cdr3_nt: TGTGCCAGCAGTTACAGCTCTCAGGGGGCGCGGGAGACCCAGTACTTC; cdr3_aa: CASSYSSQGARETQYF
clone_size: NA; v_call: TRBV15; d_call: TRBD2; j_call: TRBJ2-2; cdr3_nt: TGTGCCACCAGCAGAGATGAAGGCGGGAGGGCCGCCGGGGAGCTGTTTTTT; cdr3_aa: CATSRDEGGRAAGELFF
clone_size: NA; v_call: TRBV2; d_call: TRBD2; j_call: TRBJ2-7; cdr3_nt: TGTGCCAGCAGGACGTCGCTAGCGGGGAACTACGAGCAGTACTTC; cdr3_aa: CASRTSLAGNYEQYF
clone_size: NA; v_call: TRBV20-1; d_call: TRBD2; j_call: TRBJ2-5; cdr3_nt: TGCAGTGGAGCGGGAGAGGAGACCCAGTACTTC; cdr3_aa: CSGAGEETQYF
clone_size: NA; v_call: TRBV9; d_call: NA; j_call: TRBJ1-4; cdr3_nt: TGTGCCAGCAGCGTAGCGCCCGGAACTAATGAAAAACTGTTTTTT; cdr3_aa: CASSVAPGTNEKLFF
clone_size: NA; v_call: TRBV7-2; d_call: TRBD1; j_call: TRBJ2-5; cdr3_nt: TGTGCCAGCAGCCCCCGGGACAGGGGCGGTGTTGAGCAGTACTTC; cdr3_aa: CASSPRDRGGVEQYF
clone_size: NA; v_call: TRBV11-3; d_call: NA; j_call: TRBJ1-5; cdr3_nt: TGTGCCAGCAGCTTCTCTAATCAGCCCCAGCATTTT; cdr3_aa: CASSFSNQPQHF
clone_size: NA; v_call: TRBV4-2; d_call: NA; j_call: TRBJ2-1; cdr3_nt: TGTGCCAGCAGCCAAGAGACTAGTCGGTTCTTC; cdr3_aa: CASSQETSRFF
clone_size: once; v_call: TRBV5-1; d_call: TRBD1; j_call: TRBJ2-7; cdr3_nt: TGCGCCAGCAGCTTGATACAGGGGGCCGCCAGGTACGAGCAGTACTTC; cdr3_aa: CASSLIQGAARYEQYF
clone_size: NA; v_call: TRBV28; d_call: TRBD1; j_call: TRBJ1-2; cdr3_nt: TGTGCCAGCAGCGCTTCAGGGGGCGCAGAATTTTATGGCTACACCTTC; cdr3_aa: CASSASGGAEFYGYTF
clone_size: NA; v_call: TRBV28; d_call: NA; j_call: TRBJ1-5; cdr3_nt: TGTGCCAGCAGCAATAACAGGGACCAGCCCCAGCATTTT; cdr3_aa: CASSNNRDQPQHF
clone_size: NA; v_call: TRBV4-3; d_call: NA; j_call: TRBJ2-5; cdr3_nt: TGCGCCAGCAGCCAAGCATGGGACTCTCAAAGGAGGGAGACCCAGTACTTC; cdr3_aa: CASSQAWDSQRRETQYF
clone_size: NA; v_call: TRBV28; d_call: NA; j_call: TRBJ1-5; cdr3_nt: TGTGCCAGCAGTTTGGGAGGTCAGCCCCAGCATTTT; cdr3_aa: CASSLGGQPQHF
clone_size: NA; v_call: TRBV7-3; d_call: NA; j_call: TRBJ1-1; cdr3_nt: TGTGCCAGCAGCTTCAAGGGGGGGCTTGGGACTGAAGCTTTCTTT; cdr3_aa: CASSFKGGLGTEAFF
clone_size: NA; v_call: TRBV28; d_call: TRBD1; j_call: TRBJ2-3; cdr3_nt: TGTGCCAGCACCCGCCGGGACAGGGCCACAGATACGCAGTATTTT; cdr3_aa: CASTRRDRATDTQYF
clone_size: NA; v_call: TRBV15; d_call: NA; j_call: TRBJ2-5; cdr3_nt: TGTGCCACCAGCAGAGATCGAGGGCCCCAGATAGAGACCCAGTACTTC; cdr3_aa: CATSRDRGPQIETQYF
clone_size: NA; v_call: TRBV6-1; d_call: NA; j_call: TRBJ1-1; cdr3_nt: TGTGTCAGCAGCTTGGGCCAGCTGAACACTGAAGCTTTCTTT; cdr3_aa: CVSSLGQLNTEAFF
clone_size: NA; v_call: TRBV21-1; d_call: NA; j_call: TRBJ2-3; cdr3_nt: TGTGCCAGCAGCAGATCTAGCTACACAGATACGCAGTATTTT; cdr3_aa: CASSRSSYTDTQYF
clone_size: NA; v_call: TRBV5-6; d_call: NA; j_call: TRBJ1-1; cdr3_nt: TGTGCCAGCAGCTTAGAGCAAATTGAAGCTTTCTTT; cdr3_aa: CASSLEQIEAFF
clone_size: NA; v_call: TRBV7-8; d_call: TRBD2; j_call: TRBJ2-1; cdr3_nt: TGTGCCAGCAGCTTAGGGGGACTAGCTAAAATGGGCCAGTTCTTC; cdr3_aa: CASSLGGLAKMGQFF
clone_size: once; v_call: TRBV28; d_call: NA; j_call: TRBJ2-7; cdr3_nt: TGTGCCAGCAGTCCCCGACGGGTACTCACCTACGAGCAGTACTTC; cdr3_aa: CASSPRRVLTYEQYF
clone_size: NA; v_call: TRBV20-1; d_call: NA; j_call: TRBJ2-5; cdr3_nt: TGCAGTGCCAACCTCCGGGAGACCCAGTACTTC; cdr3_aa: CSANLRETQYF
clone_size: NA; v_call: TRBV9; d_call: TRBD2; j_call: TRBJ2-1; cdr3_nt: TGTGCCAGCAGCGTAAGAGCGGGAGCGATAGGTGAGCAGTTCTTC; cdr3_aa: CASSVRAGAIGEQFF
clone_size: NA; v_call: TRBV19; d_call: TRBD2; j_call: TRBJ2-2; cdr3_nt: TGTGCCAGTAGCCACACGGGGGGGACCGGGGAGCTGTTTTTT; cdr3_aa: CASSHTGGTGELFF
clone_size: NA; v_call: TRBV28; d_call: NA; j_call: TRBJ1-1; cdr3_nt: TGTGCCACCAGCGCGGGGTACATCGGAGCTTTCTTT; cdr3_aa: CATSAGYIGAFF
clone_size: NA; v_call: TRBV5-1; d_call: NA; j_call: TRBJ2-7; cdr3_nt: TGCGCCAGCAGCTTATCGAAACCCCAGGGCTCCTACGAGCAGTACTTC; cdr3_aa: CASSLSKPQGSYEQYF
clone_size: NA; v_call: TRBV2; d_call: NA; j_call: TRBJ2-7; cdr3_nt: TGTGCCAGCAGTGATGTGGTAATCGGCTCCTACGAGCAGTACTTC; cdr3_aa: CASSDVVIGSYEQYF
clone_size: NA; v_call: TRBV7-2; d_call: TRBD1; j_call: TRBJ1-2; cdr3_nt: TGTGCCAGCACCCCGGGACAGGGTTATGGCTACACCTTC; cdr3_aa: CASTPGQGYGYTF
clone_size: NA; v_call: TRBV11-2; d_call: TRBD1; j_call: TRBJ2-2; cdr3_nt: TGTGCCAGCAGCCCCTCATCTTTCTCGGGACAGGGGGCGAAGGAGCTGTTTTTT; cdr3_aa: CASSPSSFSGQGAKELFF
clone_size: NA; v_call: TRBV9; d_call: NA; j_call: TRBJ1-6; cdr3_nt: TGTGCCAGCAGCGTAGTACCGGCGGGCGATTCCCCCCTCCACTTT; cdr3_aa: CASSVVPAGDSPLHF
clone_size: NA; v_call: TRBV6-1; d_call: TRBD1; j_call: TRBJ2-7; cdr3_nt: TGTGCCAGCAGCCGCGGACAGGGGAGGGAGCAGTACTTC; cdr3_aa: CASSRGQGREQYF
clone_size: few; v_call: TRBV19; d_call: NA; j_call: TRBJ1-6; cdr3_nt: TGTGCCAGTAGTATCATGGGCTCACCCCTCCACTTT; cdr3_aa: CASSIMGSPLHF
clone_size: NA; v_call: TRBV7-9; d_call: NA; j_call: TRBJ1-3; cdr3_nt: TGTGCCAGCAGCTTATCATTACGGGCTGGAAACACCATATATTTT; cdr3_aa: CASSLSLRAGNTIYF
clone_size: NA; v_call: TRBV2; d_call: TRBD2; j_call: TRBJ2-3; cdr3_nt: TGTGCCAGCAGTGAGGGACTAGCACCCACCAGCACAGATACGCAGTATTTT; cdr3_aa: CASSEGLAPTSTDTQYF
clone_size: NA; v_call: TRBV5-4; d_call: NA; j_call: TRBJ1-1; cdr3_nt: TGTGCCAGCAGCTTGGGGAGGAGGGACACTGAAGCTTTCTTT; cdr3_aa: CASSLGRRDTEAFF
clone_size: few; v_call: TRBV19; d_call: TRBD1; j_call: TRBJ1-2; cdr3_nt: TGTGCCAGTAGTACGGGACAGGGAAACTATGGCTACACCTTC; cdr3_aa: CASSTGQGNYGYTF
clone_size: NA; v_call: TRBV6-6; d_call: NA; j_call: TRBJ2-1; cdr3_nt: TGTGCCAGCAGTTACGGGACTCAGTACAATGAGCAGTTCTTC; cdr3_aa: CASSYGTQYNEQFF
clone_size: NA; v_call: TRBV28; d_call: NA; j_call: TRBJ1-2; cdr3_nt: TGTGCCAGCAGTTTCGACAGGCTTAACTATGGCTACACCTTC; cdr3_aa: CASSFDRLNYGYTF
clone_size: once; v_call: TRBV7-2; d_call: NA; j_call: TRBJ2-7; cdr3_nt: TGTGCCAGCAGCCTTGTGGGGGGCTACGAGCAGTACTTC; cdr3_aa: CASSLVGGYEQYF
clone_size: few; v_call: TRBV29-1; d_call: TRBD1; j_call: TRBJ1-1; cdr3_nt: TGCAGCGTTGGGTTGACAGGGACGGGTGAAGCTTTCTTT; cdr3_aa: CSVGLTGTGEAFF
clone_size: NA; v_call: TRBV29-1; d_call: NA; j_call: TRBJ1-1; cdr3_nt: TGCAGCGCCCAGGGTGTTCTAGAAGAGGCTTTCTTT; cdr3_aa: CSAQGVLEEAFF
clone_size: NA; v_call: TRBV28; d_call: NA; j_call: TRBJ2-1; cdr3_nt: TGTGCCAGCAGTTTGATCGGACAGGAGGGAGGGCAGTTCTTC; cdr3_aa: CASSLIGQEGGQFF
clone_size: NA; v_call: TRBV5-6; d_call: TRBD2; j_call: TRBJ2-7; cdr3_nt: TGTGCCAGCAGCTTGGATGCCGGGACTAGGAGCGACGAGCAGTACTTC; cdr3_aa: CASSLDAGTRSDEQYF
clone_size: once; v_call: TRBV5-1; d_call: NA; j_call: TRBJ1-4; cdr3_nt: TGCGCCAGCAGCCGTTCCCCACAGGGTCCTAATGAAAAACTGTTTTTT; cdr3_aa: CASSRSPQGPNEKLFF
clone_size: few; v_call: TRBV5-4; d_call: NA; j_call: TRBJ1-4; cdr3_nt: TGTGCCAGCAGCACAGGGAAGGGTAATGAAAAACTGTTTTTT; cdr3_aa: CASSTGKGNEKLFF
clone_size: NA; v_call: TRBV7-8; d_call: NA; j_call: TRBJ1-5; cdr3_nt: TGTGCCAGCAGCTTCAGCAGGGCTGATAGCAATCAGCCCCAGCATTTT; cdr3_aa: CASSFSRADSNQPQHF
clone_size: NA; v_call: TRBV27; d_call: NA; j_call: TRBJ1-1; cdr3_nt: TGTGCCAGCAGTGAAGGATTACTAAAAGCTTTCTTT; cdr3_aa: CASSEGLLKAFF
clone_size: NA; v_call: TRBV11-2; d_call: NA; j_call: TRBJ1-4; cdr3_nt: TGTGCCAGCAGCTTAGTCTGGGGGCAAGGTGAAAAACTGTTTTTT; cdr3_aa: CASSLVWGQGEKLFF
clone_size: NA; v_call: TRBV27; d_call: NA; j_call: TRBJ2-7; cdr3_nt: TGTGCCAGCAGCTCTCCCTACGAGCAGTACTTC; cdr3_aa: CASSSPYEQYF
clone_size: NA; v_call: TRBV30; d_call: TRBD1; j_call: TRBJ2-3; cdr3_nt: TGTGCCTGGGACAGGGGGGTAGGAGATACGCAGTATTTT; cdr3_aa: CAWDRGVGDTQYF
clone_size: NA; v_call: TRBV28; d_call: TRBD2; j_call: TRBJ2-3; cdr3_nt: TGTGCCAGCACTAGCGGGAGGGTCTTCACAGATACGCAGTATTTT; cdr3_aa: CASTSGRVFTDTQYF
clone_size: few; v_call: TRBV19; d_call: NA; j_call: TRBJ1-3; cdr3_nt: TGTGCCAGTAGTATTGCGGTTCCTGGAAACACCATATATTTT; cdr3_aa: CASSIAVPGNTIYF
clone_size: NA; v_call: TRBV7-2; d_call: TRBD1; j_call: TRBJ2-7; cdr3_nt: TGTGCCAGCAGCTTAGCGGGACAGGGGGGCTACGAGCAGTACTTC; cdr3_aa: CASSLAGQGGYEQYF
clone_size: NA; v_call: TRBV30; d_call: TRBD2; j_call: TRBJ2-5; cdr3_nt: TGTGCCGGGTCGTTGGTGTCGGGACTAGCGGGGGGGGAGACCCAGTACTTC; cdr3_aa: CAGSLVSGLAGGETQYF